Below, 5 T cell receptor beta chains from the same sample are listed, as sequenced in a study of CD8+ T cells in alopecia areata. cDNA reverse transcribed from extracted RNA served as the sequencing template. The protocol was immunoSEQ multiplex PCR, while the TCRdb copy is restricted to in-frame clones and leaves out a portion. The sample lists approximately 150,000 clones, approximately 59% occurring once. Described treatment: oral pan-JAK inhibitor, 5-10 mg twice daily. Sequences were derived from CD4+ T cells sorted from blood, sampled between weeks 55 and 65, from a patient treated with tofacitinib. These receptors came from a human donor with alopecia areata.

This clone was counted between two and nine times. The genes are TRBV7-9 and TRBJ2-3, with unresolved D. CDR3 size: 14 residues. V was pared by 1 base and J by 1 base, with 6 bases between. Germline CDR1 SEHNR, CDR2 FQNEAQ (reference sequence). CDR3 region: CASSLGVGTDTQYF. The CDR3 DNA reads TGTGCCAGCAGCTTAGGAGTGGGCACAGATACGCAGTATTTT.

The rearrangement links TRBV2 to TRBJ2-3, with 7 bases matching TRBD1. Trimming removed 6 bases from V and 1 base from J; junction bases left unmatched: 7. Germline values: CDR1 SNHLY, CDR2 FYNNEI. The CDR3 consists of 15 residues. The DNA for the CDR3 is TGTGCCAGCAGCGGAGACAGGGTGGGCACAGATACGCAGTATTTT. This gives the protein CASSGDRVGTDTQYF.

J is TRBJ1-4 and V is TRBV9; D not resolved. This CDR3 is built from 14 residues. The V gene lost 3 bases and the J gene lost 5 bases, with 11 bases spanning the gap. The germline CDR1 and CDR2 sequences are SGDLS and YYNGEE. DNA for the CDR3: TGTGCCAGCAGCGAGAGAGCAAAGAATGAAAAACTGTTTTTT. Translated: CASSERAKNEKLFF.

The chain combines TRBV5-1 with TRBJ2-7, with 8 positions matching TRBD2. V shed 6 bases and J 4 bases; nucleotides not matched to a gene: 12. In germline, CDR1 is SGHRS, CDR2 YFSETQ. The CDR3 runs 15 residues. The CDR3 spells CASKIILGGEYEQYF. The CDR3 coding sequence is TGCGCCAGCAAAATTATTCTCGGGGGGGAATACGAGCAGTACTTC.

This clone has only a few counts. The chain links TRBV5-1 to TRBJ2-5; 7 positions agree with TRBD2. Per the germline V gene, CDR1 is SGHRS and CDR2 is YFSETQ. This CDR3 contains 14 residues. Trimming at V came to 4 bases and at J to 3 bases, leaving 6 bases not matched to a gene. DNA for the CDR3: TGCGCCAGCAGCCCAGGACTAGGAGAAGAGACCCAGTACTTC. Its translation is CASSPGLGEETQYF.